These T cell receptor beta chains were read from a single sample in a study of cytomegalovirus exposure and HLA in healthy donors. Produced via immunoSEQ multiplex PCR; TCRdb's table is partial and in-frame only. The sample has under 200,000 clones, 82% seen once. Sequenced: PBMCs. These receptors originate from a girl aged 5 to 17 in good health and CMV-seropositive. CDR3s include the opening cysteine and the closing phenylalanine or tryptophan. The D gene is left open where the match is weak. Rows may omit the clone size; those that give it use once, few, many or a size class.

D gene,V gene,clone size,J gene,CDR3 protein,CDR3 DNA
-,TRBV30,-,TRBJ1-1,CAWSVIYSRNTEAFF,TGTGCCTGGAGTGTAATTTATTCCAGGAACACTGAAGCTTTCTTT
-,TRBV19,-,TRBJ1-1,CASSIDFRGSVRHFEAFF,TGTGCCAGTAGTATAGATTTCCGGGGTAGTGTAAGGCACTTTGAAGCTTTCTTT
TRBD1,TRBV2,-,TRBJ1-1,CASRHQGAETEAFF,TGTGCCAGCAGACACCAGGGGGCTGAAACTGAAGCTTTCTTT
-,TRBV2,-,TRBJ2-3,CASSYGLVLLPDTQYF,TGTGCCAGCAGCTACGGCCTAGTCCTGCTCCCAGATACGCAGTATTTT
TRBD2,TRBV7-2,-,TRBJ2-7,CASSWGLAGRLYEQYF,TGTGCCAGCAGCTGGGGACTAGCGGGAAGGCTCTACGAGCAGTACTTC
TRBD1,TRBV27,-,TRBJ1-2,CASSRSDRGKNGYTF,TGTGCCAGCAGTCGTTCGGACAGGGGCAAGAATGGCTACACCTTC
-,TRBV5-6,-,TRBJ2-3,CASSTQIFPPDTQYF,TGTGCCAGCAGCACCCAGATCTTTCCCCCAGATACGCAGTATTTT
-,TRBV28,once,TRBJ2-7,CASSLAPGTYSYEQYF,TGTGCCAGCAGTTTAGCCCCCGGGACTTACTCCTACGAGCAGTACTTC
-,TRBV18,-,TRBJ2-2,CASSLNRNTGELFF,TGTGCCAGCTCACTGAACAGGAACACCGGGGAGCTGTTTTTT
TRBD1,TRBV5-1,-,TRBJ2-3,CASSWDRGREDTQYF,TGCGCCAGCAGCTGGGACAGGGGGCGCGAAGATACGCAGTATTTT
TRBD1,TRBV9,-,TRBJ2-2,CASTLTGGPRPGELFF,TGTGCCAGCACCCTTACAGGGGGGCCTCGGCCCGGGGAGCTGTTTTTT
TRBD1,TRBV7-2,few,TRBJ2-3,CASSSQGAVDTQYF,TGTGCCAGCAGCTCACAGGGGGCGGTAGATACGCAGTATTTT
-,TRBV7-9,few,TRBJ1-3,CASSLFSGAGNTIYF,TGTGCCAGCAGCTTATTCTCAGGGGCCGGAAACACCATATATTTT
TRBD2,TRBV2,-,TRBJ2-7,CASSTGTSIYEQYF,TGTGCCAGCAGTACCGGGACTAGTATCTACGAGCAGTACTTC
TRBD2,TRBV5-4,once,TRBJ2-7,CASSGTSGTYEQYF,TGTGCCAGCAGCGGGACTAGCGGGACCTACGAGCAGTACTTC
-,TRBV28,-,TRBJ1-3,CASSLGMAYGDGNTIYF,TGTGCCAGCAGTTTAGGAATGGCGTACGGGGATGGAAACACCATATATTTT
TRBD1,TRBV28,-,TRBJ2-6,CASRLQGAGANVLTF,TGTGCCAGCAGACTACAGGGGGCTGGGGCCAACGTCCTGACTTTC
-,TRBV7-3,few,TRBJ2-1,CASSATLAPYNEQFF,TGTGCCAGCAGCGCTACCTTAGCCCCCTACAATGAGCAGTTCTTC
-,TRBV5-4,-,TRBJ1-1,CASSLELTNEAFF,TGTGCCAGCAGCTTGGAGTTGACAAATGAAGCTTTCTTT
TRBD2,TRBV2,-,TRBJ2-1,CASREIQAGGPHEQFF,TGTGCCAGCAGGGAAATCCAAGCGGGAGGGCCACATGAGCAGTTCTTC
TRBD2,TRBV6-1,few,TRBJ2-1,CASSEASGGAYNEQFF,TGTGCCAGCAGTGAAGCTAGCGGGGGGGCCTACAATGAGCAGTTCTTC
-,TRBV2,-,TRBJ1-1,CASSEGQNLEAFF,TGTGCCAGCAGTGAAGGACAGAACCTTGAAGCTTTCTTT
-,TRBV7-3,-,TRBJ2-2,CASRTGTNTGELFF,TGTGCCAGCAGAACCGGGACGAACACCGGGGAGCTGTTTTTT
TRBD2,TRBV9,few,TRBJ2-3,CASSFRLAGGADTQYF,TGTGCCAGCAGCTTCCGACTAGCGGGAGGCGCAGATACGCAGTATTTT
-,TRBV2,-,TRBJ1-1,CASSEFAGMNTEAFF,TGTGCCAGCAGTGAATTCGCAGGGATGAACACTGAAGCTTTCTTT
-,TRBV5-1,-,TRBJ2-7,CASSLGGVGRYEQYF,TGCGCCAGCAGCCTCGGCGGGGTGGGACGATACGAGCAGTACTTC
-,TRBV5-1,-,TRBJ1-1,CASSLYSQKNTEAFF,TGCGCCAGCAGCTTATACAGCCAGAAGAACACTGAAGCTTTCTTT
-,TRBV19,-,TRBJ2-5,CASSIPGSPKRTQYF,TGTGCCAGTAGTATCCCCGGGTCTCCTAAAAGGACCCAGTACTTC
TRBD2,TRBV28,few,TRBJ2-1,CASSPLPVAGGRKQFF,TGTGCCAGCAGTCCTCTTCCGGTAGCGGGGGGGCGTAAGCAGTTCTTC
TRBD2,TRBV27,-,TRBJ2-3,CASSNLYSGGRLSTDTQYF,TGTGCCAGCAGTAACTTATATAGCGGGGGAAGACTTAGCACAGATACGCAGTATTTT
-,TRBV7-8,once,TRBJ1-1,CASSFSTGNTEAFF,TGTGCCAGCAGCTTTTCCACAGGGAACACTGAAGCTTTCTTT
-,TRBV30,-,TRBJ1-1,CAWGATGIGTEAFF,TGTGCCTGGGGAGCGACAGGTATCGGCACTGAAGCTTTCTTT
TRBD2,TRBV7-2,-,TRBJ2-3,CASSDGTSGGAIDTQYF,TGTGCCAGCAGCGACGGGACTAGCGGGGGGGCAATAGATACGCAGTATTTT
TRBD1,TRBV28,-,TRBJ2-2,CASSSGGEGGGELFF,TGTGCCAGCAGTTCAGGGGGCGAAGGTGGCGGGGAGCTGTTTTTT
-,TRBV7-3,-,TRBJ2-7,CASSLETGGDYEQYF,TGTGCCAGCAGCCTAGAAACAGGGGGGGACTACGAGCAGTACTTC
TRBD1,TRBV28,once,TRBJ1-4,CASSSTDRGWEKLFF,TGTGCCAGCAGTTCGACGGACAGGGGTTGGGAAAAACTGTTTTTT
-,TRBV6-1,-,TRBJ1-2,CASEQRDYGYTF,TGTGCCAGCGAGCAGCGGGACTATGGCTACACCTTC
TRBD2,TRBV2,-,TRBJ2-1,CASRAERIQGGKQFF,TGTGCCAGCAGGGCCGAACGTATTCAGGGAGGGAAGCAGTTCTTC
-,TRBV7-9,once,TRBJ1-3,CASSFQGLPGNTIYF,TGTGCCAGCAGCTTTCAGGGGCTCCCTGGAAACACCATATATTTT
-,TRBV9,once,TRBJ1-1,CASSVDYGEVNTEAFF,TGTGCCAGCAGCGTAGACTACGGTGAGGTGAACACTGAAGCTTTCTTT
-,TRBV28,-,TRBJ1-2,CASSFPEYGYTF,TGTGCCAGCAGTTTCCCCGAGTATGGCTACACCTTC
-,TRBV10-3,-,TRBJ2-7,CAISRDTFYEQYF,TGTGCCATCTCCCGGGACACTTTCTACGAGCAGTACTTC
TRBD1,TRBV7-9,-,TRBJ2-7,CASSSIRDRGVEQYF,TGTGCCAGCAGCTCAATCCGGGACAGGGGTGTTGAGCAGTACTTC
-,TRBV10-1,-,TRBJ1-1,CASSGGGGTDGAEAFF,TGCGCCAGCAGCGGTGGAGGAGGGACGGACGGGGCTGAAGCTTTCTTT
TRBD1,TRBV19,-,TRBJ2-1,CASSLRQGGSYNEQFF,TGTGCCAGTAGTTTACGACAGGGGGGCTCCTACAATGAGCAGTTCTTC
TRBD2,TRBV11-3,-,TRBJ2-5,CASSSRDGEGETQYF,TGTGCCAGCAGCTCCCGGGACGGGGAGGGAGAGACCCAGTACTTC
-,TRBV5-1,-,TRBJ1-3,CASSDRGSTGNTIYF,TGCGCCAGCAGCGATCGGGGGAGCACTGGAAACACCATATATTTT
-,TRBV5-1,once,TRBJ1-5,CASSLGGAGQPQHF,TGCGCCAGCAGCTTAGGGGGGGCCGGTCAGCCCCAGCATTTT
-,TRBV21-1,-,TRBJ1-5,CASSKPRGRPNQPQHF,TGTGCCAGCAGCAAACCCAGGGGGCGCCCCAATCAGCCCCAGCATTTT
-,TRBV6-1,-,TRBJ1-3,CASRADTSGNTIYF,TGTGCCAGCAGGGCGGACACCTCTGGAAACACCATATATTTT
-,TRBV9,-,TRBJ1-3,CASSANSGNTIYF,TGTGCCAGCAGCGCCAACTCTGGAAACACCATATATTTT
-,TRBV10-2,few,TRBJ2-7,CASSLQGIYEQYF,TGCGCCAGCTCCCTCCAGGGGATTTACGAGCAGTACTTC
-,TRBV28,-,TRBJ2-7,CASSALYYEQYF,TGTGCCAGCAGTGCCCTCTACTACGAGCAGTACTTC
-,TRBV7-9,-,TRBJ2-7,CASSFLRGSYEQYF,TGTGCCAGCAGCTTCCTCAGGGGATCCTACGAGCAGTACTTC
-,TRBV13,-,TRBJ1-1,CASSGNREVYFNTEAFF,TGTGCCAGCAGCGGTAACAGGGAAGTGTATTTTAATACTGAAGCTTTCTTT
-,TRBV28,once,TRBJ2-7,CASSLYSYEQYF,TGTGCCAGCAGTTTATATTCTTACGAGCAGTACTTC
TRBD2,TRBV5-1,-,TRBJ2-3,CASSLRGGVSTDTQYF,TGCGCCAGCAGCTTGCGCGGGGGGGTCAGCACAGATACGCAGTATTTT
-,TRBV27,-,TRBJ2-7,CASSLSTPYEQYF,TGTGCCAGCAGTTTATCGACTCCCTACGAGCAGTACTTC
-,TRBV5-6,few,TRBJ1-1,CASSLGFDSLREAFF,TGTGCCAGCAGCTTGGGGTTTGACAGCTTACGGGAAGCTTTCTTT